Each of the 5 T cell receptor beta chains below was sequenced from the same sample in a study of T cells in Graves' hyperthyroidism and ophthalmopathy. There were TCR beta CDR3 regions amplified from RNA transcripts. A set of HTBI primers served as the primers for a first-round RT-PCR of the TCR CDR3. TCRdb reprocessed the multiplex PCR reads with MiXCR, giving one entry per CDR3 protein. Altogether about 380,000 distinct CDR3 sequences are present, about 14% being singletons, with the ten largest covering around 20%. The sample consisted of blood. The receptors come from a man aged 30-40 years with Graves' hyperthyroidism that later progressed to Graves' ophthalmopathy.

The chain couples TRBV14 to TRBJ1-4; 9 positions agree with TRBD1. CDR3 length: 15 amino acids. Germline V lookup: CDR1 SGHDN, CDR2 FVKESK. V shed 3 bases and J 7 bases; nucleotides not matched to a gene: 6. The CDR3 is CASSHGTGRFEKLFF. The CDR3 DNA sequence: TGTGCCAGCAGCCATGGGACAGGGCGGTTTGAAAAACTGTTTTTT.

This clonotype was picked up a small number of times. This rearrangement joins TRBV7-3 to TRBJ2-3; the match to TRBD2 covers 12 bases. The J segment lost 4 bases and the V segment lost 1 base, leaving 9 bases of the junction unmatched. Per the germline V gene, CDR1 is SGHTA and CDR2 is FQGTGA. The CDR3 consists of 18 residues. The chain's CDR3 is CASSLSPSSGGVADTQYF. CDR3 in DNA: TGTGCCAGCAGCTTAAGCCCCTCTAGCGGGGGGGTCGCAGATACGCAGTATTTT.

In this sample, this clonotype turned up many times. The J gene is TRBJ2-5, the V gene TRBV6-6; D unclear. Germline V lookup: CDR1 MNHNY, CDR2 SVGAGI (reference sequence). CDR3 length: 12 amino acids. Trimming cost V 2 bases and J 4 bases, with 5 bases left between them. CDR3 amino acids: CASSYDGETQYF. The DNA of the CDR3 is TGTGCCAGCAGTTACGACGGAGAGACCCAGTACTTC.

This clonotype was picked up a small number of times. The V gene is TRBV12-3 or TRBV12-4, the J gene TRBJ1-3, with 7 bases aligning to TRBD1. The J segment lost 0 bases and the V segment lost 6 bases, leaving 5 bases of the junction unmatched. CDR3 length equals 15 residues. The CDR3 spells CASSPDRASGNTIYF. Written as DNA, the CDR3 is TGTGCCAGCAGCCCCGACAGGGCCTCTGGAAACACCATATATTTT.

This clonotype has more than one count but fewer than ten. This chain joins TRBV29-1 and TRBJ2-2; 9 nucleotides match TRBD2. The V gene end was trimmed by 4 bases and the J gene end by 3 bases; junction bases not matched to a gene: 6. The CDR3 is 15 amino acids. Per the germline V gene, CDR1 is SQVTM and CDR2 is ANQGSEA. The CDR3: CSVAQRGDYTGELFF. The CDR3 coding sequence is TGCAGCGTTGCCCAGCGGGGGGATTACACCGGGGAGCTGTTTTTT.